A selection of T cell receptor beta chains follows, all from one sample in a study of cytomegalovirus exposure and HLA in healthy donors. The protocol was immunoSEQ multiplex PCR, while the TCRdb copy is restricted to in-frame clones and leaves out a portion. The sample consists of 70,000 to 95,000 clones, less than 65% of them appearing once. The sample taken for sequencing was PBMCs. All receptors come from a woman aged 25 to 45 in good health and CMV-seropositive. Both conserved end residues are part of each CDR3. The order of the fields is J gene, clone size, D gene, V gene, CDR3 protein, CDR3 DNA. The D gene is left open where the match is weak. Size tells how often a clone was seen (once, few, many) or the class of an expanded clone, and some rows leave it out.

>TRBJ1-2|NA|NA|TRBV30
CAWSQGKYGYTF
TGTGCCTGGAGCCAGGGAAAGTATGGCTACACCTTC
>TRBJ2-3|NA|TRBD1|TRBV7-3
CASRQSRDSPDTQYF
TGTGCCAGCAGGCAAAGCCGGGACAGTCCAGATACGCAGTATTTT
>TRBJ1-4|few|NA|TRBV5-1
CASSLGQGPNEKLFF
TGCGCCAGCAGCTTGGGTCAGGGCCCTAATGAAAAACTGTTTTTT
>TRBJ2-7|NA|NA|TRBV5-5
CASSLGLQNYEQYF
TGTGCCAGCAGCTTGGGTTTACAGAACTACGAGCAGTACTTC
>TRBJ2-7|few|TRBD2|TRBV7-2
CASSSQAGSYEQYF
TGTGCCAGCAGCTCTCAAGCGGGGAGCTACGAGCAGTACTTC
>TRBJ2-7|NA|NA|TRBV27
CASSLSSWGTGGF
TGTGCCAGCAGTTTAAGTAGTTGGGGGACTGGGGGGTTC
>TRBJ1-6|NA|NA|TRBV6-5
CASSSRGSPLHF
TGTGCCAGCAGTTCCCGGGGTTCACCCCTCCACTTT
>TRBJ2-6|NA|NA|TRBV5-5
CASSLVVSKGAGANVLTF
TGTGCCAGCAGCTTGGTCGTCTCCAAAGGAGCTGGGGCCAACGTCCTGACTTTC
>TRBJ1-1|few|TRBD1|TRBV6-1
CASSEDPGTGAKEAFF
TGTGCCAGCAGTGAAGACCCCGGGACAGGGGCCAAGGAAGCTTTCTTT
>TRBJ1-1|NA|TRBD1|TRBV6-1
CASSARGQTEAFF
TGTGCCAGCAGTGCCAGGGGGCAAACTGAAGCTTTCTTT
>TRBJ2-7|NA|NA|TRBV6-5
CASSYGDITYEQYF
TGTGCCAGCAGTTACGGAGATATCACCTACGAGCAGTACTTC
>TRBJ2-3|few|NA|TRBV30
CAWSVSGDTQYF
TGTGCCTGGAGTGTTTCGGGGGATACGCAGTATTTT
>TRBJ1-1|few|NA|TRBV28
CASSFWQEAFF
TGTGCCAGCAGTTTCTGGCAGGAAGCTTTCTTT
>TRBJ1-1|NA|TRBD1|TRBV27
CASSYTGDTEAFF
TGTGCCAGCAGTTACACAGGGGACACTGAAGCTTTCTTT
>TRBJ2-1|NA|TRBD2|TRBV4-1
CASSPSGGNTYNEQFF
TGCGCCAGCAGCCCTTCCGGGGGGAACACCTACAATGAGCAGTTCTTC
>TRBJ1-2|NA|TRBD1|TRBV5-1
CASSPGGYGYTF
TGCGCCAGCAGCCCAGGGGGCTATGGCTACACCTTC
>TRBJ2-3|NA|NA|TRBV6-4
CASRSQGTDTQYF
TGTGCCAGCAGGAGCCAGGGCACAGATACGCAGTATTTT
>TRBJ1-1|NA|NA|TRBV14
CASSQGNRLTEAFF
TGTGCCAGCAGCCAAGGGAACAGGTTGACTGAAGCTTTCTTT
>TRBJ1-6|NA|NA|TRBV5-1
CASSPELGGYNSPLHF
TGCGCCAGCAGCCCCGAGTTGGGGGGCTATAATTCACCCCTCCACTTT
>TRBJ2-3|NA|NA|TRBV12-5
CASGGGVGGQADTQYF
TGTGCTAGTGGCGGTGGCGTCGGGGGGCAAGCGGATACGCAGTATTTT
>TRBJ2-7|few|NA|TRBV10-2
CASSGGPTYEQYF
TGCGCCAGCAGTGGGGGGCCTACGTACGAGCAGTACTTC
>TRBJ2-7|NA|NA|TRBV19
CASSIALREGPRYF
TGTGCCAGTAGTATAGCCCTCCGAGAGGGCCCGCGGTACTTC
>TRBJ1-2|NA|NA|TRBV7-2
CASSLVAYGYTF
TGTGCCAGCAGCTTAGTGGCCTATGGCTACACCTTC
>TRBJ1-1|NA|TRBD1|TRBV7-3
CASSLSGQGEAFF
TGTGCCAGCAGCTTGTCGGGACAGGGGGAGGCTTTCTTT
>TRBJ2-5|few|TRBD2|TRBV7-9
CASSLLAGVQETQYF
TGTGCCAGCAGCCTACTAGCGGGGGTGCAAGAGACCCAGTACTTC